Below are 13 T cell receptor beta chains sequenced from a single sample in a study of response to subunit inactivated influenza vaccine. TCRdb redid the calling of the RT-PCR reads with MiXCR, one entry per CDR3 protein. The sample consists of about 780,000 distinct CDR3 sequences, approximately 17% of them appearing once. The starting material was PBMCs from blood, obtained about 5 days after vaccination. The receptors originated from a man aged 50 to 60 who received an inactivated influenza vaccine.

This clonotype was recorded a few times. Here the CDR3 reads CATSRQAGQETQYF. CDR3 sequence (DNA): TGTGCCACCAGCCGACAGGCTGGACAAGAGACCCAGTACTTC. The chain employs TRBV24-1 and TRBJ2-5; possible D gene TRBD1, 6 bases. Germline V gives CDR1 KGHDR, CDR2 SFDVKD. There are 14 residues in the CDR3. Trimming pared 7 bases from V and 2 bases from J, leaving 13 bases between.

The chain links TRBV24-1 to TRBJ2-1; D could derive from TRBD1 or TRBD2 (5 bases each). The V and J ends lost 5 bases and 5 bases respectively, with 15 bases between them. The CDR3 is 15 residues long. Germline assignment: CDR1 KGHDR and CDR2 SFDVKD. This CDR3 is CATSGGMASNNEQFF. The CDR3 nucleotides are TGTGCCACCAGTGGGGGGATGGCCAGCAACAATGAGCAGTTCTTC.

This clonotype has ten or more counts. The CDR3 DNA sequence: TGTGCCAGCAGTTACTCACAGGGGCCCTACGAGCAGTACTTC. Amino acids: CASSYSQGPYEQYF. The V call is TRBV6-5, the J call TRBJ2-7, with 7 bases identical to TRBD1. Germline trimming cut 0 bases from V and 2 bases from J; bases unmatched to any gene: 1. The germline gives CDR1 MNHEY, CDR2 SVGAGI. This CDR3 comprises 14 residues.

This clonotype was seen at least ten times. The V call is TRBV19, the J call TRBJ2-7; tentative D call: TRBD2 (5 bases). The CDR3 runs to 15 residues. CDR1 and CDR2 (germline): LNHDA, SQIVND (reference sequence). V was clipped by 2 bases and J by 1 base, with 12 bases between them. The chain's CDR3 is CASSIMSGESYEQYF. The CDR3 region has the DNA TGTGCCAGTAGTATAATGAGTGGGGAGTCCTACGAGCAGTACTTC. Drawing the rest from reference TRBV19 and TRBJ2-7, the complete variable domain is DGGITQSPKYLFRKEGQNVTLSCEQNLNHDAMYWYRQDPGQGLRLIYYSQIVNDFQKGDIAEGYSVSREKKESFPLTVTSAQKNPTAFYLCASSIMSGESYEQYFGPGTRLTVT.

This clonotype was detected many times. This sequence joins TRBV7-9 and TRBJ2-2; 7 nucleotides agree with TRBD1. The J segment lost 4 bases and the V segment lost 0 bases, leaving 5 bases of the junction unmatched. The CDR3 has 16 amino acids. CDR1 SEHNR and CDR2 FQNEAQ come from the germline V gene (reference sequence). In nucleotides, the CDR3 is TGTGCCAGCAGCTTAGCCCCCGGGACAGCCACCGGGGAGCTGTTTTTT. This codes for CASSLAPGTATGELFF.

The V and J genes are TRBV7-6 and TRBJ2-5; 7 nucleotides line up with TRBD2. The CDR3 has 16 residues. Germline V gives CDR1 SGHVS, CDR2 FNYEAQ. V shed 2 bases, J shed 4 bases, and the junction held 10 bases outside the gene matches. CDR3: CASSLFVPGRGETQYF. CDR3 coding DNA: TGTGCCAGCAGCTTATTTGTCCCAGGGAGGGGAGAGACCCAGTACTTC.

This chain connects TRBV4-3 to TRBJ2-1, with D perhaps being TRBD1 or TRBD2 (6 bases each). V lost 0 bases and J 2 bases, leaving 11 bases between the germline ends. CDR1 and CDR2 from the germline V gene are LGHNA and YSLEER. This CDR3 is built from 16 residues. The CDR3 spells CASSQDGGGPYNEQFF. CDR3 DNA: TGCGCCAGCAGCCAAGATGGAGGGGGTCCCTACAATGAGCAGTTCTTC.

The V call is TRBV5-1, the J call TRBJ1-2; perhaps TRBD1 as D (5 bases). The CDR3 runs to 13 residues. CDR1 is SGHRS and CDR2 is YFSETQ in the germline V gene. V lost 5 bases, J lost 3 bases, and 11 bases lay in between. The CDR3 DNA follows: TGCGCCAGCAGTTACCAGGGCGACTATGGCTACACCTTC. Translating it yields CASSYQGDYGYTF.

This clonotype was detected many times. V usage is TRBV29-1 and J usage is TRBJ2-1; TRBD1 aligns across 8 bases. V lost 7 bases, J lost 7 bases, and 12 bases stayed unmatched. Germline CDR1 reads SQVTM; CDR2 reads ANQGSEA. CDR3 length: 14 amino acids. In DNA, the CDR3 is TGCAGCGCCGGGGCCGGGACAGGACGAAATGAGCAGTTCTTC. This codes for CSAGAGTGRNEQFF.

J is TRBJ2-3 and V is TRBV11-2, with 8 bases identical to TRBD2. From germline, CDR1 is SGHAT and CDR2 FQNNGV. This CDR3 has 17 residues. V was clipped by 1 base and J by 2 bases; unmatched bases: 8. The CDR3 region is CASSLVPRGAFTDTQYF. CDR3 DNA sequence: TGTGCCAGCAGCTTAGTCCCGCGGGGGGCTTTCACAGATACGCAGTATTTT.

This clonotype was counted between two and nine times. The chain recombines TRBV7-9 with TRBJ2-7; D uncertain. The V gene lost 0 bases and the J gene lost 2 bases, with 8 bases spanning the gap. This CDR3 is built from 14 residues. Germline V gene data show CDR1 as SEHNR and CDR2 as FQNEAQ (reference sequence). This CDR3 reads CASSLARVAYEQYF. CDR3 coding DNA: TGTGCCAGCAGCTTAGCACGGGTGGCCTACGAGCAGTACTTC.

The chain carries TRBV27 and TRBJ2-1; D unresolved. Germline V gene sequence: CDR1 MNHEY, CDR2 SMNVEV (reference sequence). Trimming shortened V by 8 bases and J by 2 bases, and 16 bases separated the two germline ends. This CDR3 has 15 residues. DNA for the CDR3: TGTGCCAGCCGAGCCGGCATAGTCACCTACAATGAGCAGTTCTTC. As protein: CASRAGIVTYNEQFF.

In this sample, this clonotype turned up a few times. This rearrangement joins TRBV4-3 to TRBJ1-4, with 9 bases fitting TRBD1. The CDR3 loop spans 14 amino acids. Germline CDR1 and CDR2: LGHNA and YSLEER. With V trimmed by 6 bases and J by 4 bases, 3 bases remained unmatched. The CDR3 loop reads CASRQGAGNEKLFF. DNA for the CDR3: TGCGCCAGCAGACAGGGGGCGGGTAATGAAAAACTGTTTTTT.